The 20 T cell receptor beta chains below all came from one sample that was sequenced in a study of OX40 agonist ivuxolimab in advanced cancers. This table comes from immunoSEQ multiplex PCR, and its TCRdb copy is limited to in-frame clones, with some not included. This table has approximately 87,000 clones, roughly 90% appearing once. Specimen: CD4+ or CD8+ T cells sorted from blood, collected in a trial of the OX40 agonist ivuxolimab. The receptors were sampled from an adult with an advanced solid tumor such as melanoma, head and neck, liver or kidney cancer.

This chain connects TRBV30 to TRBJ2-7; perhaps D is TRBD1 or TRBD2 (5 bases each). CDR1 and CDR2 from the germline V gene are GTSNPN and SVGIG (reference sequence). Between the trimmed V and J ends, which lost 0 bases and 4 bases, there was a span of 10 bases. This CDR3 spans 13 amino acids. The CDR3 loop reads CAWSVGDGYEQYF. Written as DNA, the CDR3 is TGTGCCTGGAGTGTGGGGGACGGTTACGAGCAGTACTTC.

The chain carries TRBV9 and TRBJ2-7; D perhaps matches TRBD2 (5 bases). Germline V gene data show CDR1 as SGDLS and CDR2 as YYNGEE. V was clipped by 4 bases and J by 2 bases, with 7 bases between them. This CDR3 region has 12 residues. In DNA form, the CDR3 reads TGTGCCAGCAGCCCCGGGGCCTACGAGCAGTACTTC. Its translation: CASSPGAYEQYF.

V usage is TRBV25-1 and J usage is TRBJ2-7; 7 bases fit TRBD1. The CDR3 contains 13 residues. V gave up 3 bases and J gave up 3 bases; unmatched junction bases: 2. Germline V CDR1 and CDR2: MGHDK, SYGVNS. CDR3 amino acids: CASSDNRGYEQYF. Written as DNA, the CDR3 is TGTGCCAGCAGTGATAACAGGGGCTACGAGCAGTACTTC.

This sequence joins TRBV13 and TRBJ2-5; 7 bases align to TRBD1. V shed 6 bases, J shed 3 bases, and the junction held 7 bases outside the gene matches. The germline V gene has CDR1 PRHDT and CDR2 FYEKMQ (reference sequence). CDR3 length: 14 amino acids. The CDR3 DNA sequence: TGTGCCAGCAGTTTCTTCGGGACAGAAGAGACCCAGTACTTC. It specifies CASSFFGTEETQYF.

The chain uses TRBV28 and TRBJ2-4; D remains unclear. Per the germline V gene, CDR1 is MDHEN and CDR2 is SYDVKM. The CDR3 is 14 residues long. V shed 4 bases and J shed 0 bases, with 7 bases lying between them. CDR3 nucleotide sequence: TGTGCCAGCAGTTACGCCTTAGCCAAAAACATTCAGTACTTC. It translates to CASSYALAKNIQYF.

The chain combines TRBV9 with TRBJ2-3; D call uncertain. Per germline, CDR1 SGDLS and CDR2 YYNGEE. This CDR3 comprises 14 residues. V was shortened by 4 bases and J by 2 bases, with 11 bases between the two germline ends. CDR3 region: CASSPYRSTDTQYF. CDR3 DNA sequence: TGTGCCAGCAGCCCCTACCGGTCCACAGATACGCAGTATTTT.

The chain has TRBV30 and TRBJ1-5, with unresolved D. Germline V gives CDR1 GTSNPN, CDR2 SVGIG (reference sequence). V gave up 1 base and J gave up 3 bases, with 7 bases separating them. The CDR3 has 13 residues. The CDR3 sequence is CAWSDGDNQPQHF. The CDR3 nucleotides read TGTGCCTGGAGTGATGGGGACAATCAGCCCCAGCATTTT.

The chain couples TRBV5-4 to TRBJ2-7; D is possibly TRBD2 (5 bases). The CDR3 loop spans 13 amino acids. Germline CDR1 is SGHNT and CDR2 is YYREEE (reference sequence). Trimming cost V 0 bases and J 7 bases, with 11 bases left between them. The CDR3 coding sequence is TGTGCCAGCAGCTTGGCGATTACGGGGGAGCAGTACTTC. It codes for CASSLAITGEQYF.

A single count supports this clone. The chain joins TRBV7-8 to TRBJ2-1; TRBD1 matches 8 bases. CDR1 and CDR2 (germline): SGHVS, FQNEAQ. Losses at the gene ends were 4 bases for V and 5 bases for J; bases not matched to a gene: 10. The CDR3 loop spans 16 amino acids. The CDR3 loop reads CASSSPDRGPNNEQFF. Here the CDR3 DNA reads TGTGCCAGCAGCTCTCCCGACAGGGGACCGAACAATGAGCAGTTCTTC.

The chain carries TRBV6-4 and TRBJ2-5, with D unclear. This CDR3 is 14 amino acids long. Trimming took 8 bases from V and 5 from J, leaving 18 bases between them. From germline, CDR1 is MRHNA and CDR2 SNTAGT. The CDR3 spells CASRTWRPLETQYF. CDR3 nucleotide sequence: TGTGCCAGCCGCACATGGAGACCACTGGAGACCCAGTACTTC.

This clone was seen a single time. The chain uses TRBV29-1 and TRBJ1-2; a weak D match, TRBD1 (5 bases). V gave up 3 bases and J gave up 5 bases, with 19 bases separating them. Germline CDR1 SQVTM, CDR2 ANQGSEA. The CDR3 contains 15 residues. The CDR3 reads CSVDLYGAGGYGYTF. Here the CDR3 DNA reads TGCAGCGTTGACCTCTACGGGGCGGGCGGGTATGGCTACACCTTC.

This clone was found once. J is TRBJ2-1 and V is TRBV27, with 12 bases identical to TRBD2. The CDR3 runs to 17 residues. CDR1 and CDR2 (germline): MNHEY, SMNVEV (reference sequence). The ends lost 3 bases at V and 6 bases at J; junction bases unmatched: 9. This CDR3 reads CASSFGLAGGPGNEQFF. The CDR3 DNA follows: TGTGCCAGCAGTTTTGGTCTAGCGGGGGGGCCGGGCAATGAGCAGTTCTTC.

The chain employs TRBV19 and TRBJ2-3, with 8 positions matching TRBD2. There are 12 residues in the CDR3. The germline V gene encodes CDR1 LNHDA and CDR2 SQIVND (reference sequence). J was trimmed by 11 bases and V by 3 bases; bases with no gene match: 4. CDR3: CASSIPSGGQYF. The CDR3 bases are TGTGCCAGTAGTATCCCCAGCGGGGGGCAGTATTTT.

The chain joins TRBV6-6 to TRBJ1-2; D might be TRBD1 (5 bases). Germline V CDR1 and CDR2: MNHNY, SVGAGI (reference sequence). The CDR3 runs to 13 residues. Trimming took 2 bases from V and 7 from J, leaving 11 bases between them. CDR3: CASSYGAEAGYTF. In nucleotides, the CDR3 is TGTGCCAGCAGTTACGGGGCGGAAGCTGGCTACACCTTC.

This clone was detected only once. V gene TRBV28 combines with J gene TRBJ2-3; D gene unclear. The germline V and J ends were trimmed by 4 bases and 2 bases, with 10 bases remaining between them. The CDR3 runs 14 residues. Germline loops: CDR1 MDHEN, CDR2 SYDVKM. The CDR3 region is CASSSGEDTDTQYF. In DNA, the CDR3 is TGTGCCAGCAGTTCTGGTGAGGACACAGATACGCAGTATTTT.

The chain joins TRBV29-1 to TRBJ1-4; TRBD1 matches at 7 bases. The CDR3 loop spans 11 amino acids. The trim removed 3 bases at V and 13 bases at J, leaving 5 bases unmatched. CDR1 and CDR2 (germline): SQVTM, ANQGSEA. CDR3 in amino acids: CSVERDRGLFF. The CDR3 region has the DNA TGCAGCGTTGAGCGGGACAGAGGACTGTTTTTT.

CDR3 amino acids: CASGSPEQYF. The CDR3 DNA follows: TGTGCCAGTGGATCCCCCGAGCAGTACTTC. V is TRBV19 and J is TRBJ2-7; D is uncertain. CDR3 length: 10 residues. The V and J ends lost 8 bases and 6 bases respectively, with 8 bases between them. Per the germline V gene, CDR1 is LNHDA and CDR2 is SQIVND (reference sequence).

The CDR3 here is CASSQDLAGGELFF. The CDR3 DNA reads as TGCGCCAGCAGCCAAGATCTCGCGGGCGGGGAGCTGTTTTTT. V usage is TRBV4-1 and J usage is TRBJ2-2, with D tentatively TRBD2 (5 bases). The CDR3 consists of 14 residues. CDR1 MGHRA and CDR2 YSYEKL come from the germline V gene. Between the trimmed V and J ends, which lost 0 bases and 7 bases, there was a span of 9 bases.

The V gene is TRBV7-9, the J gene TRBJ2-3; TRBD2 matches 10 bases. This CDR3 contains 14 residues. J was trimmed by 6 bases and V by 5 bases; bases with no gene match: 5. Germline V gene data show CDR1 as SEHNR and CDR2 as FQNEAQ (reference sequence). CDR3 sequence reads: CASSLGTSVDTQYF. CDR3 sequence (DNA): TGTGCCAGCAGCCTGGGGACTAGCGTGGATACGCAGTATTTT.

V is TRBV11-3 and J is TRBJ2-2; 10 bases are a match to TRBD1. CDR1 and CDR2 (germline): SGHNT, YENEEA. V was clipped by 5 bases and J by 3 bases; unmatched bases: 3. The CDR3 has 15 amino acids. This CDR3 is CASSPGTGDTGELFF. DNA for the CDR3: TGTGCCAGCAGCCCAGGGACAGGGGACACCGGGGAGCTGTTTTTT. The entire variable domain, with the rest obtained from reference TRBV11-3 and TRBJ2-2, is as follows: EAGVVQSPRYKIIEKKQPVAFWCNPISGHNTLYWYLQNLGQGPELLIRYENEEAVDDSQLPKDRFSAERLKGVDSTLKIQPAELGDSAVYLCASSPGTGDTGELFFGEGSRLTVL.